This T cell receptor beta chain was sequenced in a study of cytomegalovirus exposure and HLA in healthy donors. About the research overall: An early data release held tens of millions of unique TCRs from HLA-typed donors. Caucasian-associated ancestry cluster membership applied to around 76% of 398 genotyped donors.

PCR used 60 Vbeta primers and 13 Jbeta primers. Repertoires were generated with immunoSEQ multiplex PCR, while TCRdb's copy carries only in-frame clones and drops some. The sample consists of about 120,000 clones, 80% of them appearing once. The sequenced sample consisted of PBMCs. The sequence derives from a man aged 30 to 39 in good health and CMV-seronegative.

The CDR3 sequence: CASSVDEGASYEQYF. The CDR3 coding sequence is TGTGCCAGCAGCGTAGACGAGGGGGCCTCCTACGAGCAGTACTTC. The rearrangement links TRBV9 to TRBJ2-7; TRBD1 aligns across 7 bases. V gave up 0 bases and J gave up 0 bases; unmatched junction bases: 3. CDR3 length equals 15 residues. The germline V gene encodes CDR1 SGDLS and CDR2 YYNGEE.